This T cell receptor (beta chain) was found in a study of blood T cells in healthy people across ages. Points from the study as a whole: Age brought a roughly linear fall in TCR beta diversity measured per million T cells.

The table lists this clonotype with a few counts. What it recognizes is unknown. Then a second PCR, running roughly 7 to 11 cycles, was carried out with a sample-barcoded 5' primer and a J-beta primer mix. TCRdb independently ran MiXCR on the 5' RACE reads; one entry per CDR3 protein. In the table there are about 1,600,000 distinct CDR3 sequences, roughly 40% of which are singletons. This CDR3 region has 15 residues. Deletions cut 2 bases from V and 6 bases from J, with 15 bases between. The sequenced sample was blood. This chain joins TRBV12-3 or TRBV12-4 and TRBJ2-3, with TRBD2 as a possible D gene (6 bases). This TCR came from a woman aged 18-29 years in good health. CDR3 residues: CASSLQVGGIDTQYF. The CDR3 DNA follows: TGTGCCAGCAGTTTACAAGTGGGAGGTATTGATACGCAGTATTTT.